These T cell receptor beta chains were read from a single sample in a study of preoperative IRX-2 immunotherapy in early breast cancer. Here immunoSEQ multiplex PCR was the method, and the copy in TCRdb shows in-frame clones only, minus some. The sample comprises under 25,000 clones, roughly 95% of which are singletons, and roughly 17% rests with the top ten. The source material was tumor tissue, sampled after IRX-2 immunotherapy. The source of these receptors is a human donor with breast cancer. CDR3s include the opening cysteine and the closing phenylalanine or tryptophan. Where a row states a size, it is once, few, many or the class of an expanded clone; other rows omit it.

V gene	clone size	J gene	CDR3 length	CDR3 protein
TRBV7-3	NA	TRBJ2-2	17	CASSSKQGALNTGELFF
TRBV14	once	TRBJ2-7	16	CASSEGQRSGVYEQYF
TRBV5-6	once	TRBJ2-1	12	CASSLGVWEQFF
TRBV7-2	NA	TRBJ2-5	14	CASSFSGQRETQYF
TRBV11-2	once	TRBJ2-2	13	CASSENAGGELFF
TRBV5-4	NA	NA	14	CASSFGGPSYEQYF
TRBV11-1	NA	TRBJ2-5	17	CASSLNSGTWGQETQYF
TRBV30	NA	TRBJ1-1	13	CACGRALNTEAFF
TRBV4-2	NA	TRBJ2-1	14	CASSQSGTSNEQFF
TRBV7-8	NA	TRBJ2-7	15	CASSLVSQSSYEQYF
TRBV6-4	NA	TRBJ1-1	13	CASSRTLNTEAFF
TRBV18	NA	TRBJ2-1	16	CASSKRTSGNYNEQFF
TRBV28	NA	TRBJ2-1	16	CASRALAPHSYNEQFF
TRBV30	NA	TRBJ2-7	13	CAWNQGLVNEQYF
TRBV28	NA	TRBJ2-1	16	CASSTFPASSYNEQFF
TRBV2	NA	TRBJ2-5	13	CASSRDSEETQYF
TRBV19	NA	TRBJ1-2	14	CASTPAGSGYGYTF
TRBV9	NA	TRBJ2-7	15	CASSVGPSGSYEQYF
TRBV25-1	NA	TRBJ2-5	15	CASTAGTSRGVTQYF
TRBV27	NA	TRBJ2-7	17	CASSLGLAPKGLYEQYF
TRBV11-2	NA	NA	12	CASSLDRGEQYF